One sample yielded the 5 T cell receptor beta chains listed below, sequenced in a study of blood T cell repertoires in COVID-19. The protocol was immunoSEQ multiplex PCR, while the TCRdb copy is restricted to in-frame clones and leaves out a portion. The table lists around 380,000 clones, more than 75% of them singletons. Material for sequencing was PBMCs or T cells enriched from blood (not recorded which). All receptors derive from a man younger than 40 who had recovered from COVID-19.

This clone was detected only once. For the CDR3, the DNA is TGTGCCAGCAGCGACAGGATGGACGAGCAGTACTTC. Translating gives CASSDRMDEQYF. This rearrangement joins TRBV7-9 to TRBJ2-7, with D tentatively TRBD1 (6 bases). The CDR3 contains 12 residues. Trimming cost V 5 bases and J 5 bases, with 10 bases left between them. Germline values: CDR1 SEHNR, CDR2 FQNEAQ (reference sequence).

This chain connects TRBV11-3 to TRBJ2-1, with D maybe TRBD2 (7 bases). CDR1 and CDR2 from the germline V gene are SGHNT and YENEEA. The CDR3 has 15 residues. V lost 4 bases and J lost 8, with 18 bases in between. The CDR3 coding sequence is TGTGCCAGCAGCTCCGGTAGTGGGGGGGGCGATGAGCAGTTCTTC. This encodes CASSSGSGGGDEQFF.

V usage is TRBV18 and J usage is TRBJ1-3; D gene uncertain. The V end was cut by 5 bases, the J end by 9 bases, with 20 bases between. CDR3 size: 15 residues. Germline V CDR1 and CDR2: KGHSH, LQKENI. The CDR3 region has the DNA TGTGCCAGCTCAATAGCGGGAATCGATTCGGGCACCATATATTTT. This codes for CASSIAGIDSGTIYF.

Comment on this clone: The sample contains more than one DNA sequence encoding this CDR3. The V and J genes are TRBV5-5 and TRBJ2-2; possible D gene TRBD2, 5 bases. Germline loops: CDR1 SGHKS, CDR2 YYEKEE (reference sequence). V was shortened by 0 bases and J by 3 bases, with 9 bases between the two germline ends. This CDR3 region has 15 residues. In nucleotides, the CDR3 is TGTGCCAGCAGCTTGGGAGGGAGCTACACCGGGGAGCTGTTTTTT. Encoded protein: CASSLGGSYTGELFF.

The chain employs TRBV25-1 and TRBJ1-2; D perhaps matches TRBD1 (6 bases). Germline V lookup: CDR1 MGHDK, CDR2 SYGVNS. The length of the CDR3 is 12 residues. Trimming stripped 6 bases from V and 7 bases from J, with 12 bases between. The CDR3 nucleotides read TGTGCCAGCAGAGAACAGGGAATTGGCTACACCTTC. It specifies CASREQGIGYTF.